Shown below are 24 T cell receptor beta chains from a single sample sequenced in a study of blood T cell repertoires in COVID-19. Clones were read by immunoSEQ multiplex PCR, and TCRdb kept only the in-frame ones, dropping some. In the table there are some 220,000 clones, 75% to 85% of which are singletons. Sequencing was done on a sample of peripheral blood. The receptors originated from a man aged 50-60 years with active or convalescent COVID-19.

This clone was seen only a few times. This CDR3 is CASSPPSMGQGETQYF. In DNA form, the CDR3 reads TGTGCCAGCTCACCACCGTCGATGGGACAGGGGGAGACCCAGTACTTC. The genes are TRBV18 and TRBJ2-5, with TRBD1 identical over 10 bases. CDR1 and CDR2 (germline): KGHSH, LQKENI. The V gene end was trimmed by 0 bases and the J gene end by 5 bases; junction bases not matched to a gene: 6. The CDR3 consists of 16 residues.

This clone has only a few counts. V and J are TRBV19 and TRBJ2-3; D is perhaps TRBD2 (6 bases). The CDR3 loop spans 15 amino acids. V was cut by 4 bases and J by 2 bases, with 13 bases left in between. Germline CDR1 and CDR2: LNHDA and SQIVND (reference sequence). CDR3 nucleotides: TGTGCCAGTAGTACAACCGGGACTGACACAGATACGCAGTATTTT. Amino acid sequence: CASSTTGTDTDTQYF.

The chain employs TRBV27 and TRBJ2-5; TRBD2 aligns across 10 bases. The CDR3 loop spans 16 amino acids. Losses at the gene ends were 6 bases for V and 4 bases for J; bases not matched to a gene: 11. CDR1 and CDR2 (germline): MNHEY, SMNVEV (reference sequence). CDR3 in amino acids: CASRSPKRGGRETQYF. The CDR3, as DNA: TGTGCCAGCAGATCTCCGAAGCGGGGGGGCCGAGAGACCCAGTACTTC.

This sequence joins TRBV6-6 and TRBJ1-5; 7 nucleotides align to TRBD1. Germline V CDR1 and CDR2: MNHNY, SVGAGI (reference sequence). The V and J ends lost 0 bases and 5 bases, in that order; junction bases with no gene match: 7. This CDR3 has 16 amino acids. CDR3 in amino acids: CASSYSNRGHHQPQHF. CDR3 bases: TGTGCCAGCAGTTACTCGAACAGGGGACATCATCAGCCCCAGCATTTT.

V is TRBV5-4 and J is TRBJ1-6; TRBD1 matches at 9 bases. V lost 2 bases and J lost 7; bases outside the gene matches: 10. The CDR3 runs 17 residues. From germline, CDR1 is SGHNT and CDR2 YYREEE (reference sequence). The CDR3 nucleotides read TGTGCCAGCAGCTTTATGGGAGGGACAGGGCGCAATTCACCCCTCCACTTT. Amino acid sequence: CASSFMGGTGRNSPLHF.

This clone was recorded only once. The chain couples TRBV9 to TRBJ2-5; TRBD2 agrees at 9 bases. The germline V gene encodes CDR1 SGDLS and CDR2 YYNGEE. The CDR3 runs to 16 residues. J lost 5 bases, V lost 0 bases, and 8 bases had no gene match. The CDR3 protein is CASSVGVAGERETQYF. The CDR3 DNA reads TGTGCCAGCAGCGTAGGAGTAGCGGGAGAGAGGGAGACCCAGTACTTC.

The rearrangement joins TRBV10-3 to TRBJ2-1; D possibly corresponds to TRBD2 (5 bases). Looked up from germline, CDR1 is ENHRY and CDR2 is SYGVKD. This CDR3 spans 13 amino acids. Trimming took off 11 bases at V and 4 bases at J, with 15 bases between the two ends. The CDR3 nucleotides read TGTGCCGCGGCAAACCGGGAATACAATGAGCAGTTCTTC. It translates to CAAANREYNEQFF.

The V and J genes are TRBV19 and TRBJ1-6, with 7 bases lining up with TRBD1. The CDR3 is 15 amino acids. The germline gives CDR1 LNHDA, CDR2 SQIVND (reference sequence). Trimming took 6 bases from V and 6 from J; bases not matched to a gene: 8. CDR3 nucleotides: TGTGCCAGTAGGGCCCGACAGGGATTTAATTCACCCCTCCACTTT. As protein: CASRARQGFNSPLHF. Combining the CDR3 with reference TRBV19 and TRBJ1-6 gives the whole variable domain DGGITQSPKYLFRKEGQNVTLSCEQNLNHDAMYWYRQDPGQGLRLIYYSQIVNDFQKGDIAEGYSVSREKKESFPLTVTSAQKNPTAFYLCASRARQGFNSPLHFGNGTRLTVT.

The chain uses TRBV7-9 and TRBJ2-1, with 11 positions matching TRBD2. CDR1 SEHNR and CDR2 FQNEAQ come from the germline V gene (reference sequence). The CDR3 is 15 residues long. V was clipped by 2 bases and J by 7 bases; unmatched bases: 4. The CDR3, as DNA: TGTGCCAGCAGCTTACCGGGACTAGCGGAAAATGAGCAGTTCTTC. Translating gives CASSLPGLAENEQFF.

The chain has TRBV7-2 and TRBJ2-7; TRBD1 is a possible D gene (6 bases). Germline loops: CDR1 SGHTA, CDR2 FQGNSA. Trimming removed 2 bases at V and 1 base at J, with 9 bases between. This CDR3 contains 14 residues. As DNA, the CDR3 is TGTGCCAGCAGCTTAATGGACAGTTCCTACGAGCAGTACTTC. Its translation: CASSLMDSSYEQYF.

V is TRBV29-1 and J is TRBJ2-1; D may be TRBD1 (6 bases). The CDR3 totals 16 residues. V shed 5 bases and J shed 0 bases, with 17 bases lying between them. The germline V gene encodes CDR1 SQVTM and CDR2 ANQGSEA. In DNA form, the CDR3 reads TGCAGCGTTCGTGTGGGGGACAAGAGCTCCTACAATGAGCAGTTCTTC. This gives the protein CSVRVGDKSSYNEQFF.

The chain combines TRBV11-2 with TRBJ2-1; D ambiguous. CDR3 size: 18 residues. The V gene's germline CDR1 is SGHAT and CDR2 FQNNGV. The V and J ends lost 2 bases and 5 bases respectively, with 22 bases between them. The CDR3 here is CASSLMRSVLRLNNEQFF. CDR3 nucleotide sequence: TGTGCCAGCAGCTTAATGAGGAGCGTCCTGAGGTTAAACAATGAGCAGTTCTTC.

The chain employs TRBV19 and TRBJ2-5, with D possibly TRBD1 on 5 matching bases. Germline CDR1 reads LNHDA; CDR2 reads SQIVND (reference sequence). The CDR3 is 15 residues long. V was pared by 3 bases and J by 5 bases, with 16 bases between. Written as DNA, the CDR3 is TGTGCCAGTAGTATTCGGCGCCAGGGTGGGGAGACCCAGTACTTC. This codes for CASSIRRQGGETQYF. Complete variable domain (other parts from reference TRBV19 and TRBJ2-5): DGGITQSPKYLFRKEGQNVTLSCEQNLNHDAMYWYRQDPGQGLRLIYYSQIVNDFQKGDIAEGYSVSREKKESFPLTVTSAQKNPTAFYLCASSIRRQGGETQYFGPGTRLLVL.

This rearrangement joins TRBV7-9 to TRBJ2-7; TRBD1 aligns across 7 bases. Losses at the gene ends were 5 bases for V and 0 bases for J; bases not matched to a gene: 7. This CDR3 has 15 residues. Germline CDR1 SEHNR, CDR2 FQNEAQ (reference sequence). This CDR3 reads CASSPQGTSSYEQYF. The CDR3 region has the DNA TGTGCCAGCAGCCCACAGGGGACAAGCTCCTACGAGCAGTACTTC.

The chain carries TRBV7-2 and TRBJ2-2, with D possibly TRBD1 on 5 matching bases. V gave up 2 bases and J gave up 8 bases, with 9 bases separating them. There are 13 residues in the CDR3. The germline CDR1 and CDR2 sequences are SGHTA and FQGNSA. In nucleotides, the CDR3 is TGTGCCAGCAGCTTACAGGGAATGGGGGAGCTGTTTTTT. This codes for CASSLQGMGELFF.

The chain couples TRBV29-1 to TRBJ1-2; 11 nucleotides match TRBD1. Germline CDR1 and CDR2: SQVTM and ANQGSEA. The CDR3 consists of 16 residues. V shed 4 bases, J shed 3 bases, and the junction held 10 bases outside the gene matches. DNA of the CDR3: TGCAGCGTTGGTCGCCCGGGACAGGGGGGGGACTATGGCTACACCTTC. Translating it yields CSVGRPGQGGDYGYTF.

The chain is built from TRBV28 and TRBJ1-4, with 8 bases identical to TRBD1. There are 17 residues in the CDR3. Germline values: CDR1 MDHEN, CDR2 SYDVKM. The trim removed 3 bases at V and 11 bases at J, leaving 17 bases unmatched. CDR3 sequence reads: CASSFPRRGRGDPKLFF. For the CDR3, the DNA is TGTGCCAGCAGTTTCCCCCGCAGGGGGCGCGGGGACCCCAAACTGTTTTTT.

This clone was detected a few times. The rearrangement links TRBV9 to TRBJ1-2; no reliable D call. There are 13 residues in the CDR3. Trimming pared 4 bases from V and 2 bases from J, leaving 9 bases between. Germline V lookup: CDR1 SGDLS, CDR2 YYNGEE. The CDR3 spells CASSIGPNYGYTF. The CDR3 DNA follows: TGTGCCAGCAGCATCGGTCCCAACTATGGCTACACCTTC.

This rearrangement joins TRBV2 to TRBJ1-2; perhaps TRBD1 as D (5 bases). The ends were cut back, 7 bases at V and 4 bases at J, with 19 bases in the middle. The germline V gene has CDR1 SNHLY and CDR2 FYNNEI. The CDR3 covers 15 residues. The CDR3 coding sequence is TGTGCCAGCATCCCCAGGGTCATAGGAATCTATGGCTACACCTTC. Translation gives CASIPRVIGIYGYTF. The complete variable domain, with remaining parts taken from reference TRBV2 and TRBJ1-2, reads EPEVTQTPSHQVTQMGQEVILRCVPISNHLYFYWYRQILGQKVEFLVSFYNNEISEKSEIFDDQFSVERPDGSNFTLKIRSTKLEDSAMYFCASIPRVIGIYGYTFGSGTRLTVV.

V gene TRBV19 combines with J gene TRBJ1-3; a weak D match, TRBD1 (5 bases). The CDR3 has 16 residues. Between the trimmed V and J ends, which lost 5 bases and 1 base, there was a span of 15 bases. Germline V gene data show CDR1 as LNHDA and CDR2 as SQIVND (reference sequence). CDR3 bases: TGTGCCAGTAGTTCCCAGGGCGGTTATTCTGGAAACACCATATATTTT. This encodes CASSSQGGYSGNTIYF.

This clone was picked up a small number of times. The rearrangement uses TRBV7-2 and TRBJ1-4, with D possibly matching TRBD1 (6 bases). This CDR3 comprises 16 residues. Germline V gene data show CDR1 as SGHTA and CDR2 as FQGNSA. V shed 5 bases and J shed 7 bases, with 20 bases lying between them. The chain's CDR3 is CASSLNAGALSEKLFF. The CDR3 region has the DNA TGTGCCAGCAGCCTTAACGCAGGGGCTTTGAGTGAAAAACTGTTTTTT.

The gene calls are TRBV6-2 or TRBV6-3 and TRBJ1-1, with no clear D. The CDR3 has 13 amino acids. The V gene's germline CDR1 is MNHEY and CDR2 SVGEGT. With 6 bases removed from V and 3 bases from J, the gap between germline ends came to 11 bases. The CDR3 here is CASSPTSYTEAFF. CDR3 coding DNA: TGTGCCAGCAGCCCAACTTCGTACACTGAAGCTTTCTTT.

The rearrangement links TRBV7-3 to TRBJ2-2, with 7 bases identical to TRBD2. V dropped 0 bases and J dropped 0; count of bases not matched to a gene: 4. This CDR3 is 17 amino acids long. Germline V CDR1 and CDR2: SGHTA, FQGTGA. The CDR3 loop is CASSLTGGTTNTGELFF. The CDR3 coding sequence is TGTGCCAGCAGCTTAACGGGGGGGACGACGAACACCGGGGAGCTGTTTTTT.

This rearrangement joins TRBV5-4 to TRBJ2-7; possible D gene TRBD1, 6 bases. CDR3 length equals 13 residues. V lost 2 bases and J 2 bases, leaving 8 bases between the germline ends. Per germline, CDR1 SGHNT and CDR2 YYREEE (reference sequence). CDR3 sequence reads: CASSLQGTYEQYF. DNA of the CDR3: TGTGCCAGCAGCTTACAGGGAACCTACGAGCAGTACTTC.